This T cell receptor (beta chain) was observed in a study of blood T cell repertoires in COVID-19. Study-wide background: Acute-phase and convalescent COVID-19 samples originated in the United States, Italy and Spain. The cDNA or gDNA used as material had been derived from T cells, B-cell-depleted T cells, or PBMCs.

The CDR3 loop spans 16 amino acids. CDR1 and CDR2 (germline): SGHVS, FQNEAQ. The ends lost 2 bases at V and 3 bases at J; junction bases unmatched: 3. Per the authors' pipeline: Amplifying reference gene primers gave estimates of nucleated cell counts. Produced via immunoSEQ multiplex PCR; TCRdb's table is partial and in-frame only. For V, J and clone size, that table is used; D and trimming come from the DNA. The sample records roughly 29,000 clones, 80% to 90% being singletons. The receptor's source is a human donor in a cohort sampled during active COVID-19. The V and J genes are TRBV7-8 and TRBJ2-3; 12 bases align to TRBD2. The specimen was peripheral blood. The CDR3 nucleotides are TGTGCCAGCAGCTTAATGACTAGCGGGGGAACAGATACGCAGTATTTT. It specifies CASSLMTSGGTDTQYF.